These T cell receptor beta chains were read from a single sample in a study of T cell repertoires in cytomegalovirus infection. These receptors lack a known antigen. One entry per CDR3 protein, called by TCRdb with MiXCR from the reads. The profile shows around 430,000 distinct CDR3 sequences, about 44% of them singletons. The sequenced sample was cultured PBMCs, obtained from culture after CMV antigen stimulation. Receptors originate from a human donor in good health (CMV status not recorded). Some clones in this sample may be carry-over from other donors' samples. Each CDR3 is given with its conserved first and last residue. A D gene is named only where the DNA matches it firmly. Clone size is not always given. Where it is, it says once, few, many or a class for expanded clones.

v_call	clone_size	d_call	j_call	cdr3_aa	cdr3_nt
TRBV27	few	TRBD1	TRBJ1-1	CASSWQGVNTEAFF	TGTGCCAGCAGCTGGCAGGGGGTGAACACTGAAGCTTTCTTT
TRBV19	few	NA	TRBJ1-5	CASSMIFISDQPQHF	TGTGCCAGTAGTATGATTTTTATATCTGATCAGCCCCAGCATTTT
TRBV7-2	many	NA	TRBJ1-1	CASSSHRLGPNTEAFF	TGTGCCAGCAGCTCGCACCGGCTGGGCCCTAACACTGAAGCTTTCTTT
TRBV7-6	NA	TRBD1	TRBJ2-7	CASSMGQGGWEQYF	TGTGCCAGCAGCATGGGACAGGGAGGGTGGGAGCAGTACTTC
TRBV19	NA	NA	TRBJ2-2	CASSRDPYTGELFF	TGTGCCAGTAGTAGAGACCCTTACACCGGGGAGCTGTTTTTT
TRBV12-3/TRBV12-4	NA	NA	TRBJ2-7	CASSLVRYEQYF	TGTGCCAGCAGTTTAGTTAGGTACGAGCAGTACTTC
TRBV27	NA	TRBD2	TRBJ2-1	CATQPQAILAGYNEQFF	TGTGCCACCCAACCCCAAGCAATCCTAGCGGGGTATAATGAGCAGTTCTTC
TRBV7-2	NA	TRBD2	TRBJ2-3	CASSGATSDSQYF	TGTGCCAGCAGCGGAGCAACTAGCGATTCGCAGTATTTT
TRBV7-6	NA	NA	TRBJ2-5	CASSPSRSMRETQYF	TGTGCCAGCAGCCCATCCAGGAGTATGCGAGAGACCCAGTACTTC
TRBV7-4	many	NA	TRBJ1-4	CASRPGRGFRGATNEKLFF	TGTGCCAGCAGACCTGGCCGAGGGTTCAGAGGGGCGACTAATGAAAAACTGTTTTTT
TRBV6-2/TRBV6-3	NA	TRBD1	TRBJ2-7	CASILAGGHVQYF	TGTGCCAGCATACTGGCAGGGGGACATGTGCAGTACTTC
TRBV12-3/TRBV12-4	NA	TRBD1	TRBJ1-5	CASSLEQGASKRSNQPQHF	TGTGCCAGCAGTTTAGAGCAGGGGGCGAGTAAGCGGAGCAATCAGCCCCAGCATTTT
TRBV6-8	NA	TRBD2	TRBJ2-7	CASSYSRDSGGPYEQYF	TGTGCCAGCAGTTACTCGCGGGATAGCGGGGGCCCCTACGAGCAGTACTTC
TRBV10-3	NA	NA	TRBJ2-3	CAIRDSRGGDTQYF	TGTGCCATCAGGGACAGCCGCGGTGGAGATACGCAGTATTTT
TRBV7-8	NA	TRBD2	TRBJ2-5	CASSLVAGGPWETQYF	TGTGCCAGCAGCTTAGTGGCGGGGGGGCCATGGGAGACCCAGTACTTC
TRBV7-2	NA	NA	TRBJ1-1	CASSPMRYTEAFF	TGTGCCAGCAGCCCGATGCGGTACACTGAAGCTTTCTTT
TRBV9	NA	TRBD2	TRBJ2-2	CASSVASGSNAGELFF	TGTGCCAGCAGCGTAGCTAGCGGGTCAAACGCCGGGGAGCTGTTTTTT
TRBV7-3	NA	TRBD2	TRBJ2-1	CASNVAGGREQFF	TGTGCCAGCAACGTAGCGGGGGGACGCGAGCAGTTCTTC
TRBV4-3	NA	NA	TRBJ1-2	CASSQVGTGYGYTF	TGCGCCAGCAGCCAAGTTGGGACGGGCTATGGCTACACCTTC
TRBV11-3	NA	NA	TRBJ1-4	CAVAGKLFF	TGTGCCGTGGCTGGTAAACTGTTTTTT
TRBV10-3	NA	NA	TRBJ2-1	CAITDSTGNEQFF	TGTGCCATCACCGACTCTACGGGAAATGAGCAGTTCTTC
TRBV11-2	NA	TRBD2	TRBJ2-7	CASRKLAGGRRVNEQYF	TGTGCCAGCAGGAAACTAGCGGGAGGGCGGAGGGTTAACGAGCAGTACTTC
TRBV3-1	NA	NA	TRBJ2-7	CASSQDGWGKVSYEQYF	TGTGCCAGCAGCCAAGATGGATGGGGGAAGGTTTCCTACGAGCAGTACTTC
TRBV7-9	few	NA	TRBJ2-7	CASSSTPWEQYF	TGTGCCAGCAGCTCCACCCCCTGGGAGCAGTACTTC
TRBV7-2	NA	NA	TRBJ2-3	CASSRSRGADTQYF	TGTGCCAGCAGCCGTTCTAGGGGAGCAGATACGCAGTATTTT
TRBV7-6	few	NA	TRBJ2-2	CASSFGGELFF	TGTGCCAGCAGCTTTGGCGGGGAGCTGTTTTTT
TRBV4-1	few	TRBD1	TRBJ2-1	CASSQDPGQVYNEQFF	TGCGCCAGCAGCCAAGATCCCGGACAGGTATACAATGAGCAGTTCTTC
TRBV7-2	NA	NA	TRBJ1-2	CASSNRDIYGYTF	TGTGCCAGCAGCAACCGGGACATCTATGGCTACACCTTC
TRBV11-2	NA	TRBD2	TRBJ2-7	CASRTSGGVAYEQYF	TGTGCCAGCCGGACTAGCGGGGGTGTCGCCTACGAGCAGTACTTC
TRBV10-3	NA	NA	TRBJ1-2	CAIKTLGSYGYTF	TGTGCCATAAAGACATTGGGGAGCTATGGCTACACCTTC
TRBV12-3/TRBV12-4	NA	NA	TRBJ2-6	CASNPTGANVLTF	TGTGCCAGCAATCCCACTGGGGCCAACGTCCTGACTTTC
TRBV7-2	NA	NA	TRBJ2-7	CASSSGGLARAYEQYF	TGTGCCAGCAGCTCAGGTGGGCTAGCGCGAGCCTACGAGCAGTACTTC
TRBV7-8	NA	NA	TRBJ1-1	CASSSDLLGGMAFF	TGTGCCAGCAGCTCCGACCTCTTGGGGGGTATGGCTTTCTTT
TRBV7-2	NA	NA	TRBJ2-7	CASSLHRYEQYF	TGTGCCAGCAGCCTTCACCGGTACGAGCAGTACTTC
TRBV18	NA	TRBD1	TRBJ2-5	CASAYMTGFQETQYF	TGTGCCAGCGCGTACATGACAGGGTTTCAGGAGACCCAGTACTTC
TRBV19	NA	NA	TRBJ1-2	CASTFFGGNYGYTF	TGTGCCAGTACCTTTTTCGGGGGTAACTATGGCTACACCTTC
TRBV7-2	NA	NA	TRBJ2-1	CASSLARGGSYNEQFF	TGTGCCAGCAGCTTAGCGCGAGGGGGTTCCTACAATGAGCAGTTCTTC
TRBV7-6	few	TRBD2	TRBJ2-1	CASRPLAGGVANEQFF	TGTGCCAGCAGGCCTTTAGCGGGAGGGGTCGCAAATGAGCAGTTCTTC
TRBV7-9	NA	NA	TRBJ1-4	CASSSPAQNEKLFF	TGTGCCAGCAGCTCTCCGGCCCAGAATGAAAAACTGTTTTTT
TRBV12-3/TRBV12-4	few	NA	TRBJ1-2	CASSLLLPQGIGYTF	TGTGCCAGCAGCCTTCTCCTCCCACAGGGTATTGGCTACACCTTC
TRBV12-3/TRBV12-4	NA	NA	TRBJ2-7	CASSFLHEQYF	TGTGCCAGCAGTTTTCTCCACGAGCAGTACTTC
TRBV12-3/TRBV12-4	NA	NA	TRBJ1-2	CASSLGEVYGYTF	TGTGCCAGCAGTTTAGGAGAGGTTTACGGCTACACCTTC
TRBV7-6	NA	NA	TRBJ1-2	CASSPGGANYGYTF	TGTGCCAGCAGCCCTGGTGGAGCTAACTATGGCTACACCTTC
TRBV7-2	many	NA	TRBJ1-2	CASSFTGHYGYTF	TGTGCCAGCAGCTTTACGGGACATTATGGCTACACCTTC
TRBV5-4	NA	NA	TRBJ1-1	CASSLVGGARTEAFF	TGTGCCAGCAGCTTAGTGGGGGGGGCCCGCACTGAAGCTTTCTTT
TRBV7-2	NA	NA	TRBJ1-6	CASSVLGADNNSPLHF	TGTGCCAGCAGCGTACTTGGCGCAGATAATAATTCACCCCTCCACTTT
TRBV12-3/TRBV12-4	NA	NA	TRBJ2-7	CASSRGTPADEQYF	TGTGCCAGCAGCCGCGGGACTCCGGCGGACGAGCAGTACTTC
TRBV28	NA	NA	TRBJ2-7	CASGTPGDYEQYF	TGTGCCAGCGGGACTCCAGGGGACTACGAGCAGTACTTC
TRBV7-2	few	NA	TRBJ2-7	CASSLRGQLAYEQYF	TGTGCCAGCAGCTTGCGAGGCCAACTAGCCTACGAGCAGTACTTC
TRBV18	few	NA	TRBJ2-1	CASSPPVRGDYNEQFF	TGTGCCAGCTCACCACCGGTCAGGGGGGACTACAATGAGCAGTTCTTC
TRBV20-1	NA	TRBD2	TRBJ2-3	CSARARSGTSTDTQYF	TGCAGTGCTAGAGCGCGAAGCGGGACTAGCACAGATACGCAGTATTTT
TRBV7-2	NA	NA	TRBJ1-2	CASSPHPREVQEGYTF	TGTGCCAGCAGCCCCCATCCCCGGGAAGTACAAGAGGGCTACACCTTC